The rows below give T cell receptor beta chains drawn from one sample of a study of blood T cell repertoires in COVID-19. Here immunoSEQ multiplex PCR was the method, and the copy in TCRdb shows in-frame clones only, minus some. The profile shows about 110,000 clones, 80% to 90% of them singletons. The specimen was peripheral blood. Receptors were obtained from a woman of 80 years or more with active or convalescent COVID-19. Each CDR3 is given with its conserved first and last residue. Some rows have no size entry. The others give once, few or many, or a class for an expanded clone.

V gene,clone size,J gene,CDR3 protein
TRBV9,few,TRBJ2-6,CASSSPSGSGANVLTF
TRBV3-1/TRBV3-2,few,TRBJ2-7,CASSTRVWASGRTYEQYF
TRBV7-9,NA,TRBJ1-3,CASSLDRGNTIYF
TRBV29-1,NA,TRBJ1-2,CSVGATGANNGYTF
TRBV7-8,NA,TRBJ1-1,CASKPRTGIEAFF
TRBV7-2,NA,TRBJ2-7,CASSPQTGKFAEQYF
TRBV4-1,NA,TRBJ2-1,CASSQGGQGYNEQFF
TRBV7-9,NA,TRBJ2-7,CALGVTSSYEQYF
TRBV9,NA,TRBJ1-6,CASSPRTGWNSPLHF
TRBV6-6,NA,TRBJ2-1,CASIAGGRGNEQFF
TRBV5-5,NA,TRBJ1-1,CASSFGTSEAFF
TRBV30,NA,TRBJ1-5,CAWSPRGGRPNQPQHF
TRBV10-3,NA,TRBJ2-1,CAISPGTGREQFF
TRBV29-1,NA,TRBJ2-1,CSVLEKPLYNEQFF
TRBV5-1,NA,TRBJ2-3,CASSFGQGTDTQYF
TRBV5-1,NA,TRBJ2-2,CASSLQRQGLTGELFF
TRBV11-2,NA,TRBJ2-7,CASSPRTGSMEQYF
TRBV2,NA,TRBJ2-1,CASNQLAGGYNEQFF
TRBV19,NA,TRBJ1-5,CASSLFNSNQPQHF
TRBV27,NA,TRBJ2-1,CASSPTRTSGSWGSSYNEQFF
TRBV10-3,NA,TRBJ2-3,CAINLGGTDTQYF
TRBV2,once,TRBJ2-5,CASLGTAQETQYF
TRBV5-1,NA,TRBJ2-1,CASSLAVVHNEQFF
TRBV11-2,once,TRBJ2-1,CASSPSLSHEQFF
TRBV15,few,TRBJ1-6,CATTKGGTGNSPLHF
TRBV28,NA,TRBJ1-5,CASSLFTYQPQHF
TRBV19,NA,TRBJ2-5,CASSIWTAGGPQGTQYF
TRBV18,many,TRBJ2-7,CASSSEERSYEQYF
TRBV27,NA,TRBJ1-5,CASRTGGMSNQPQHF
TRBV28,NA,TRBJ2-7,CASSLLGTTYEQYF
TRBV2,NA,TRBJ1-5,CASSEGGGNQPQHF
TRBV28,NA,TRBJ1-5,CASSLRWRSWGGQPQHF
TRBV5-1,NA,TRBJ2-5,CASSLATVQETQYF
TRBV5-1,NA,TRBJ1-4,CASSLKPRGQRGPEKLFF
TRBV3-1/TRBV3-2,once,TRBJ2-1,CASSQDRSDYYNEQFF
TRBV9,NA,TRBJ2-3,CASSPVAGVPDTQYF
TRBV7-2,NA,TRBJ2-1,CASSVINSGSPAFF
TRBV5-4,NA,TRBJ1-3,CASSREGGIPGNTIYF
TRBV12-3/TRBV12-4,NA,TRBJ2-3,CASSAGQPGTQYF
TRBV7-3,once,TRBJ2-3,CASSFQGGRSLLTDTQYF
TRBV19,NA,TRBJ2-2,CASSSRQAPGTGELFF
TRBV5-6,once,TRBJ2-5,CASSGSGRQETQYF
TRBV10-2,NA,TRBJ2-7,CASTVSGYEQYF
TRBV11-2,NA,TRBJ2-7,CASSSQGGRYEQYF
TRBV7-3,NA,TRBJ2-1,CASSLGEGEQFF
TRBV5-6,NA,TRBJ1-1,CASSLGGDEAFF
TRBV3-1/TRBV3-2,once,TRBJ2-4,CASSRLGGPLDKNIQYF
TRBV5-1,NA,TRBJ2-7,CASSSGLGEHEQYF
TRBV18,NA,TRBJ1-2,CASTELLQGDYGYTF
TRBV5-1,once,TRBJ2-2,CASSLYVGVNTGELFF
TRBV6-5,NA,TRBJ2-5,CASSPAGGPWETQYF
TRBV28,NA,TRBJ1-2,CASSGQFNYGYTF
TRBV20-1,NA,TRBJ1-2,CSARRQGGYTF
TRBV2,NA,TRBJ2-1,CASSLANEQFF
TRBV19,NA,TRBJ2-1,CASSIVPSGRPSREQFF